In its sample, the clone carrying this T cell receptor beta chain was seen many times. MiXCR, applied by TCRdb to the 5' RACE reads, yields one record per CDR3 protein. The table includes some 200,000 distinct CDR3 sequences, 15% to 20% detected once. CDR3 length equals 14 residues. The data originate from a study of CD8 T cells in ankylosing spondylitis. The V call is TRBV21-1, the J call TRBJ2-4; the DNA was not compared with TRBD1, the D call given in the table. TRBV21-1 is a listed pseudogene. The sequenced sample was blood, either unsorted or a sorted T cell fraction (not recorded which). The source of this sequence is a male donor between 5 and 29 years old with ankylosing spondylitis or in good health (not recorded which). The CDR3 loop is CASSMRDGKNIQYF. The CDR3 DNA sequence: TGTGCCAGCAGCATGCGGGACGGGAAAAACATTCAGTACTTC.